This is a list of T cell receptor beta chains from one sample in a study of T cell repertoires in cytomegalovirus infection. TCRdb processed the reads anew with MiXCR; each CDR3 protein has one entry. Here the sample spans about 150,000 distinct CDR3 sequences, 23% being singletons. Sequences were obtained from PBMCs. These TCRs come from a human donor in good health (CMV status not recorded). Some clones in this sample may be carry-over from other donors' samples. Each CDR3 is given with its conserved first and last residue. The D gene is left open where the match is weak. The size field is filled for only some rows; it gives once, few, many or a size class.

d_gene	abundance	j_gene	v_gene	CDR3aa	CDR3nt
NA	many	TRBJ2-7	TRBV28	CASSLRRGIQSYEQYF	TGTGCCAGCAGTTTAAGGCGGGGAATACAGTCCTACGAGCAGTACTTC
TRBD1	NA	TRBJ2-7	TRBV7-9	CASSLGDRVAYEQYF	TGTGCCAGCAGCTTAGGCGACAGGGTCGCATACGAGCAGTACTTC
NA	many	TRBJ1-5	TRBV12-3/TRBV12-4	CASSLLQSNQPQHF	TGTGCCAGCAGTTTATTACAGTCAAATCAGCCCCAGCATTTT
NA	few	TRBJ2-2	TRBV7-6	CASSPTENTGELFF	TGTGCCAGCAGCCCCACGGAAAACACCGGGGAGCTGTTTTTT
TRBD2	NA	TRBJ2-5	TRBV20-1	CSARHSGRGETQYF	TGCAGTGCTCGCCATAGCGGGAGAGGAGAGACCCAGTACTTC
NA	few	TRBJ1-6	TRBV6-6	CASRDSLLHF	TGTGCCAGCAGGGACAGTTTGCTCCACTTT
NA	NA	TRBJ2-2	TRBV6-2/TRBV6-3	CASRPNFNTGELFF	TGTGCCAGCAGGCCAAATTTCAACACCGGGGAGCTGTTTTTT
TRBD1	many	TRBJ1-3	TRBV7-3	CASSLGDSSGNTIYF	TGTGCCAGCAGCCTGGGGGACAGCTCTGGAAACACCATATATTTT
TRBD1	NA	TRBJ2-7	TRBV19	CASSIGQGDYEQYF	TGTGCCAGTAGTATTGGACAGGGAGATTACGAGCAGTACTTC
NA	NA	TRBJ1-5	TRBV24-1	CATSELRGGSNQPQHF	TGTGCCACCAGTGAGCTAAGGGGGGGTAGCAATCAGCCCCAGCATTTT
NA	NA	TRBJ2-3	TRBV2	CASYTDTQYF	TGTGCCAGCTACACAGATACGCAGTATTTT
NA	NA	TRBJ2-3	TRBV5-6	CASSLYGTDTQYF	TGTGCCAGCAGCTTGTACGGAACAGATACGCAGTATTTT
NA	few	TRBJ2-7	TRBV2	CASMNPGDHYEQYF	TGTGCCAGCATGAACCCGGGGGACCACTACGAGCAGTACTTC
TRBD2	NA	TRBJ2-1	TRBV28	CASSSIAGARNEQFF	TGTGCCAGCAGTTCCATAGCGGGAGCTCGGAATGAGCAGTTCTTC
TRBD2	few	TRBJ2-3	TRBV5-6	CASSPKRDGTDTQYF	TGTGCCAGCAGCCCAAAGCGGGACGGCACAGATACGCAGTATTTT
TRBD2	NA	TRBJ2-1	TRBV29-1	CSVVGTSGESSYNEQFF	TGCAGCGTTGTAGGGACTAGCGGGGAGAGCTCCTACAATGAGCAGTTCTTC
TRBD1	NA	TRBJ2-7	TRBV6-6	CASRPTGTGGNYEQYF	TGTGCCAGCAGACCCACCGGGACAGGGGGAAACTACGAGCAGTACTTC
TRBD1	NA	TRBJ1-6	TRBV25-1	CASRAPGQGGVPLHF	TGTGCCAGCAGAGCCCCGGGACAGGGAGGAGTACCCCTCCACTTT
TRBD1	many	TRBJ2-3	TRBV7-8	CASSLGQGRVSGTQYF	TGTGCCAGCAGCCTCGGACAGGGTCGTGTTTCGGGTACGCAGTATTTT
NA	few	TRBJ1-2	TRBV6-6	CASSYGGEGYTF	TGTGCCAGCAGTTACGGGGGGGAAGGCTACACCTTC
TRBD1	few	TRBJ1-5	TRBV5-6	CASSVYLGQGSGNQPQHF	TGTGCCAGCAGCGTCTATTTAGGACAGGGATCGGGCAATCAGCCCCAGCATTTT
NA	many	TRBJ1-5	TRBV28	CASSSDRPDQPQHF	TGTGCCAGCAGCTCAGACAGGCCCGATCAGCCCCAGCATTTT
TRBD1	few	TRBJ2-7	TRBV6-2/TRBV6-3	CASRTGQGYYEQYF	TGTGCCAGCAGAACGGGACAGGGATACTACGAGCAGTACTTC
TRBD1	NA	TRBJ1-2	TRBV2	CASSRDRAGYTF	TGTGCCAGCAGTAGGGACAGGGCTGGCTACACCTTC
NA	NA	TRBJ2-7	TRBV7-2	CASSLGRRSPYEQYF	TGTGCCAGCAGCTTAGGGCGGAGGAGCCCCTACGAGCAGTACTTC
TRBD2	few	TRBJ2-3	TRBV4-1	CASSQPPGLSTDTQYF	TGCGCCAGCAGTCAACCCCCGGGACTAAGCACAGATACGCAGTATTTT
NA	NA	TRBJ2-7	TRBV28	CASSLGWDRSYEQYF	TGTGCCAGCAGTTTAGGGTGGGACCGCTCCTACGAGCAGTACTTC